The clone carrying this T cell receptor (beta chain) appeared a few times. This specimen comes from a study of T cell clonotyping in hematopoietic cell transplantation. Assay used: immunoSEQ multiplex PCR; TCRdb lists only in-frame clones, some missing. This table has 9,500 to 13,000 clones, 80% to 90% appearing once. Germline lookup yields CDR1 LNHDA and CDR2 SQIVND (reference sequence). This CDR3 comprises 12 residues. V dropped 1 base and J dropped 8 bases, with 8 bases sitting between them. The chain recombines TRBV19 with TRBJ1-1; the D is unclear. The sample consisted of PBMCs, taken 100 days after allogeneic stem cell transplant. This receptor was identified in a female patient between 55 and 75 years old who had an allogeneic stem cell transplant from an unrelated donor, so the T cells may come from the graft donor. Some clones in this sample may be carry-over from other donors' samples. The CDR3 sequence is CASSIGTSEAFF. The CDR3 DNA sequence: TGTGCCAGTAGTATAGGGACTTCCGAAGCTTTCTTT.